This is a list of T cell receptor beta chains from one sample in a study of blood T cell repertoires in COVID-19. TCRdb's table, derived via immunoSEQ multiplex PCR, lists solely in-frame clones and lacks some. The table records approximately 290,000 clones, more than 80% of them present only once. Sample: PBMCs or T cells enriched from blood (not recorded which). These receptors were obtained from a woman in her twenties or thirties who had recovered from COVID-19. Both conserved end residues are part of each CDR3. The D gene is left open where the match is weak. Only part of the rows carry a size: once, few, many, or a class if the clone is expanded.

D | J | V | size | CDR3 | DNA
TRBD1 | TRBJ2-1 | TRBV2 | NA | CASRADRGDNEQFF | TGTGCCAGCAGAGCAGACAGGGGAGACAATGAGCAGTTCTTC
NA | TRBJ1-2 | TRBV28 | NA | CASSAAQGYGYGYTF | TGTGCCAGCAGTGCCGCTCAGGGGTACGGCTATGGCTACACCTTC
TRBD1 | TRBJ1-1 | TRBV19 | NA | CASSMDRDTEAFF | TGTGCCAGTAGTATGGACAGGGACACTGAAGCTTTCTTT
NA | TRBJ1-5 | TRBV27 | NA | CASTTAMGNQPQHF | TGTGCCAGCACGACAGCGATGGGGAATCAGCCCCAGCATTTT
TRBD2 | TRBJ2-1 | TRBV29-1 | NA | CSVPSSGGLYNEQFF | TGCAGCGTGCCCTCTAGCGGAGGCCTCTACAATGAGCAGTTCTTC
TRBD1 | TRBJ2-5 | TRBV30 | NA | CAWSVTGGATQYF | TGTGCCTGGAGTGTAACAGGGGGCGCGACCCAGTACTTC
NA | TRBJ2-5 | TRBV15 | few | CATSLGKGGETQYF | TGTGCCACCAGCCTCGGAAAGGGGGGGGAGACCCAGTACTTC
TRBD2 | TRBJ2-1 | TRBV30 | NA | CAWRISGSYNEQFF | TGTGCCTGGAGAATAAGCGGGAGTTACAATGAGCAGTTCTTC
TRBD1 | TRBJ1-2 | TRBV13 | NA | CASSQGQGLNYGYTF | TGTGCCAGCAGCCAAGGACAGGGTTTAAACTATGGCTACACCTTC
NA | TRBJ2-7 | TRBV19 | NA | CASSFTEGYEQYF | TGTGCCAGTAGTTTTACAGAAGGCTACGAGCAGTACTTC
TRBD1 | TRBJ1-1 | TRBV7-2 | NA | CASSYDRAEAFF | TGTGCCAGCTCCTATGACAGGGCGGAAGCTTTCTTT
NA | TRBJ1-2 | TRBV7-9 | NA | CASSLGTVNYGYTF | TGTGCCAGCAGCTTAGGAACGGTTAACTATGGCTACACCTTC
NA | TRBJ2-7 | TRBV7-3 | NA | CASSLRPGVSYEQYF | TGTGCCAGCAGCTTACGCCCAGGGGTCTCCTACGAGCAGTACTTC
TRBD1 | TRBJ1-4 | TRBV5-4 | NA | CASSLQGAQEKLFF | TGTGCCAGCAGCTTACAGGGGGCGCAGGAAAAACTGTTTTTT
NA | TRBJ1-2 | TRBV7-9 | NA | CASSIQGSTNYGYTF | TGTGCCAGCAGCATACAGGGTTCGACAAACTATGGCTACACCTTC
TRBD1 | TRBJ1-1 | TRBV18 | NA | CASSWDRGVSTEAFF | TGTGCCAGCTCTTGGGACAGGGGGGTGAGCACTGAAGCTTTCTTT
NA | TRBJ2-7 | TRBV28 | NA | CASSLGSPYSLYF | TGTGCCAGCAGTTTAGGGAGCCCCTATTCCCTATACTTC
NA | TRBJ2-1 | TRBV9 | NA | CASSARNEQFF | TGTGCCAGCAGCGCTAGAAATGAGCAGTTCTTC
TRBD1 | TRBJ2-7 | TRBV30 | NA | CATQGAREQYF | TGTGCCACACAGGGGGCTCGTGAGCAGTACTTC
NA | TRBJ1-3 | TRBV19 | NA | CASSTSTGSGNTIYF | TGTGCCAGTAGTACCTCTACAGGATCTGGAAACACCATATATTTT
TRBD2 | TRBJ2-7 | TRBV5-1 | NA | CASSLGTSGSWYEQYF | TGCGCCAGCAGCTTGGGGACTAGCGGGAGTTGGTACGAGCAGTACTTC
NA | TRBJ2-2 | TRBV4-3 | NA | CASSQDARNTGELFF | TGCGCCAGCAGCCAAGATGCGCGAAACACCGGGGAGCTGTTTTTT
TRBD2 | TRBJ2-2 | TRBV15 | NA | CATSRPTSGRSNTGELFF | TGTGCCACCAGCAGACCCACTAGCGGGAGGTCGAACACCGGGGAGCTGTTTTTT
TRBD2 | TRBJ2-7 | TRBV3-1/TRBV3-2 | NA | CASSQGVLAGGGFDEQYF | TGTGCCAGCAGCCAAGGGGTACTAGCGGGAGGGGGTTTCGACGAGCAGTACTTC
NA | TRBJ1-5 | TRBV7-9 | NA | CASSPIGRGPEVADQPQHF | TGTGCCAGCAGCCCAATTGGGAGGGGCCCGGAGGTTGCGGATCAGCCCCAGCATTTT
TRBD1 | TRBJ2-3 | TRBV29-1 | NA | CSGRTGGSDTQYF | TGCAGCGGCCGGACAGGGGGGTCAGATACGCAGTATTTT
NA | TRBJ1-2 | TRBV10-3 | NA | CAISESVVVYGYTF | TGTGCCATCAGTGAGTCAGTAGTTGTCTATGGCTACACCTTC
NA | TRBJ1-3 | TRBV6-1 | NA | CASSVQDPRVSGNTIYF | TGTGCCAGCAGTGTCCAGGATCCGAGAGTCTCTGGAAACACCATATATTTT
TRBD1 | TRBJ1-4 | TRBV18 | few | CASSPRDSILGGLFF | TGTGCCAGCTCACCACGGGACAGCATACTCGGTGGACTGTTTTTT
TRBD1 | TRBJ1-2 | TRBV6-5 | NA | CATHLGGTGGYGYTF | TGTGCCACCCACCTGGGGGGAACAGGGGGCTATGGCTACACCTTC
TRBD2 | TRBJ2-5 | TRBV14 | NA | CASSQDLTASGRGETQYF | TGTGCCAGCAGCCAAGATCTCACGGCTAGCGGGAGGGGGGAGACCCAGTACTTC
TRBD1 | TRBJ1-4 | TRBV4-3 | NA | CASSQETLRGTGGDEKLFF | TGCGCCAGCAGCCAAGAAACTTTGAGGGGTACAGGGGGGGATGAAAAACTGTTTTTT
NA | TRBJ2-7 | TRBV28 | NA | CASIGGTEQYF | TGTGCCAGCATTGGAGGAACCGAGCAGTACTTC
NA | TRBJ2-6 | TRBV7-2 | NA | CATRSSGANVLTF | TGTGCAACAAGGAGTTCTGGGGCCAACGTCCTGACTTTC
NA | TRBJ2-3 | TRBV9 | once | CASSVVGTGTQYF | TGTGCCAGCAGCGTAGTTGGGACTGGTACGCAGTATTTT
TRBD2 | TRBJ2-1 | TRBV28 | NA | CASSSSFDLAGTTGDEQFF | TGTGCCAGCAGTTCCAGCTTTGATCTAGCGGGAACTACAGGGGATGAGCAGTTCTTC
TRBD1 | TRBJ2-1 | TRBV4-2 | NA | CASSHPSNQGARYNEQFF | TGTGCCAGCAGCCACCCCTCAAACCAGGGGGCAAGATACAATGAGCAGTTCTTC
TRBD2 | TRBJ2-2 | TRBV10-3 | NA | CAISETGTSGSMGGELFF | TGTGCCATCAGTGAGACCGGGACTAGCGGGAGTATGGGCGGGGAGCTGTTTTTT
TRBD1 | TRBJ1-1 | TRBV10-2 | NA | CASSDSTGGNTEAFF | TGCGCCAGCAGTGACTCCACAGGGGGCAACACTGAAGCTTTCTTT
TRBD2 | TRBJ2-2 | TRBV7-9 | NA | CASSSTTSVGTGELFF | TGTGCCAGCAGCTCCACTACTAGCGTAGGCACCGGGGAGCTGTTTTTT
TRBD1 | TRBJ2-1 | TRBV11-3 | few | CASSDRDEQFF | TGTGCCAGCAGCGACAGGGATGAGCAGTTCTTC
NA | TRBJ1-2 | TRBV3-1/TRBV3-2 | NA | CASSHGRRGNNYGYTF | TGTGCCAGCAGCCACGGGCGGCGGGGAAACAACTATGGCTACACCTTC
TRBD1 | TRBJ1-2 | TRBV5-1 | NA | CASSWLDRDVYGYTF | TGCGCCAGCAGCTGGTTGGACAGGGACGTCTATGGCTACACCTTC
NA | TRBJ2-2 | TRBV28 | once | CASSLPSRGGTPPELFF | TGTGCCAGCAGTTTACCCTCTAGAGGTGGAACACCGCCGGAGCTGTTTTTT
TRBD2 | TRBJ2-1 | TRBV6-4 | NA | CASSELAGGNEQFF | TGTGCCAGCAGTGAACTAGCGGGAGGCAATGAGCAGTTCTTC
TRBD2 | TRBJ2-1 | TRBV7-2 | NA | CASSGSGTSVANEQFF | TGTGCCAGCAGCGGCTCCGGGACTAGCGTCGCCAATGAGCAGTTCTTC